The subject of this entry is one TCR beta chain. Its specificity is unknown. The data belong to a study of T cells after yellow fever vaccination. General study points: Although the secondary response was weaker, it peaked faster, at day 5 versus 15.

Template-switching 5'RACE yielded the TCR cDNA; a universal primer site and UMIs were added in the process. One entry per CDR3 protein results from TCRdb running MiXCR on the 5' RACE reads. The table has under 550,000 distinct CDR3 sequences, 20% to 25% seen once; the top ten hold roughly a sixth. Germline CDR1 reads MNHNS; CDR2 reads SASEGT. The length of the CDR3 is 13 residues. V gave up 6 bases and J gave up 1 base, with 9 bases separating them. The V and J genes are TRBV6-1 and TRBJ2-5, with D unresolved. The source is a man aged 18 to 29 who received the YFV17D yellow fever vaccine. Sample: PBMCs, taken about 20 days after the first yellow fever vaccination. The CDR3 loop reads CASRGRPQETQYF. The CDR3 DNA is TGTGCCAGCAGAGGACGGCCCCAAGAGACCCAGTACTTC.